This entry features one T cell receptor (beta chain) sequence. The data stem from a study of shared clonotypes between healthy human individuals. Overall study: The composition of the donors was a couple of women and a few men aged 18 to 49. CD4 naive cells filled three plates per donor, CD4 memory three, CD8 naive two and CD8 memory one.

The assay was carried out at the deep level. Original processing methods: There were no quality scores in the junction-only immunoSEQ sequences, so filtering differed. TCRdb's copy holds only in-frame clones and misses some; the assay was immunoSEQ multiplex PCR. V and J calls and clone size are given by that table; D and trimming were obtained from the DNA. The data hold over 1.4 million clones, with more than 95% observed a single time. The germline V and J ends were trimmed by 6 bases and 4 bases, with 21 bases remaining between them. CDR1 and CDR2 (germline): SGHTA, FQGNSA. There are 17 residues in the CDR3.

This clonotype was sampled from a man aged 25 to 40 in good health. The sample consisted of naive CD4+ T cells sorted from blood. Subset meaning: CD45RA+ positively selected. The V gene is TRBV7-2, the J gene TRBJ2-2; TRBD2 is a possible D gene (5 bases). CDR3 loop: CASSPLALTLGTGELFF. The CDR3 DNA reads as TGTGCCAGCAGTCCGCTAGCTCTAACTCTGGGCACCGGGGAGCTGTTTTTT.